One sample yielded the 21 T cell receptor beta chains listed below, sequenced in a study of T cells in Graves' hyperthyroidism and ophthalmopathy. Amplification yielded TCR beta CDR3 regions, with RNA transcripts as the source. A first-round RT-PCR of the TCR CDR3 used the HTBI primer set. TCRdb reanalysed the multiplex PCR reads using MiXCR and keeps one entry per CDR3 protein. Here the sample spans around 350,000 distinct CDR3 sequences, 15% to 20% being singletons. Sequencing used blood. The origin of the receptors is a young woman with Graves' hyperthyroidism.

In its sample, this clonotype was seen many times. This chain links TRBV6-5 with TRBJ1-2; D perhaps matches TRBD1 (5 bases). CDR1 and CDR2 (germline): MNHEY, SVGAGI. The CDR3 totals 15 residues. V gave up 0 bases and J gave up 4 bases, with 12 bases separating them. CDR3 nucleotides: TGTGCCAGCAGTTACTCTGGCGGGGGGACCTATGGCTACACCTTC. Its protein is CASSYSGGGTYGYTF.

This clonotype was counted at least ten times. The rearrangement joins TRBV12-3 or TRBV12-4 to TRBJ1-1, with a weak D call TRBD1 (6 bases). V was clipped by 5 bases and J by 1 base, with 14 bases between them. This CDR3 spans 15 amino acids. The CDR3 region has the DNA TGTGCCAGCAGTCATTACAGGGTTGAGAACACTGAAGCTTTCTTT. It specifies CASSHYRVENTEAFF.

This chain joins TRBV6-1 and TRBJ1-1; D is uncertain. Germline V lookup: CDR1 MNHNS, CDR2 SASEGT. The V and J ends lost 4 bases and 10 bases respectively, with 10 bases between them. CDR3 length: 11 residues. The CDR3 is CASSAQIAAFF. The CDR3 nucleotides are TGTGCCAGCAGTGCCCAGATTGCAGCTTTCTTT.

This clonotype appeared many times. CDR3 in amino acids: CSAREVVNYGYTF. Here the CDR3 DNA reads TGCAGTGCTAGAGAAGTGGTCAACTATGGCTACACCTTC. V gene TRBV20-1 combines with J gene TRBJ1-2; no firm D call. This CDR3 contains 13 residues. CDR1 and CDR2 (germline): DFQATT, SNEGSKA (reference sequence). V shed 0 bases and J shed 2 bases, with 7 bases lying between them.

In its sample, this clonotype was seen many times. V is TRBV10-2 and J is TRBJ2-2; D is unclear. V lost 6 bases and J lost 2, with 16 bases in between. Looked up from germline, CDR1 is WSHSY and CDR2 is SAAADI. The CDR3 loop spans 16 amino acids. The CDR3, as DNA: TGCGCCAGCAGGTTCCCCCCATTACCTAACACCGGGGAGCTGTTTTTT. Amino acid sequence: CASRFPPLPNTGELFF.

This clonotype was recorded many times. The CDR3 DNA sequence: TGTGCCAGCAGTGGGCGGCGCAGAGAAGAGACCCAGTACTTC. Translation gives CASSGRRREETQYF. This sequence joins TRBV28 and TRBJ2-5; D gene ambiguous. From germline, CDR1 is MDHEN and CDR2 SYDVKM. Trimming stripped 5 bases from V and 3 bases from J, with 13 bases between. This CDR3 contains 14 residues. The variable domain in full, with the rest retrieved from reference TRBV28 and TRBJ2-5, is DVKVTQSSRYLVKRTGEKVFLECVQDMDHENMFWYRQDPGLGLRLIYFSYDVKMKEKGDIPEGYSVSREKKERFSLILESASTNQTSMYLCASSGRRREETQYFGPGTRLLVL.

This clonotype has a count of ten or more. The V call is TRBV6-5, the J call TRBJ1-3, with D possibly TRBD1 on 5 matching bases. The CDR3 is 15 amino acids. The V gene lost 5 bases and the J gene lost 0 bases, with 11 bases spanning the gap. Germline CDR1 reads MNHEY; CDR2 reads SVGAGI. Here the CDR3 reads CASSRGRLSGNTIYF. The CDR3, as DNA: TGTGCCAGCAGTAGGGGCAGACTCTCTGGAAACACCATATATTTT.

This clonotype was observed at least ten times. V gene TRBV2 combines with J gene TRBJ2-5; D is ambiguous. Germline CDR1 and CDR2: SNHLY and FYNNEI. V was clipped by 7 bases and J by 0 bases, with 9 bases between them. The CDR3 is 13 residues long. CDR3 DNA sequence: TGTGCCAGCAAAAGGCAGTACCAAGAGACCCAGTACTTC. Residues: CASKRQYQETQYF.

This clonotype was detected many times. The CDR3 sequence: CASGLTRLAEETQYF. Written as DNA, the CDR3 is TGTGCTAGTGGCCTAACGCGGCTAGCGGAAGAGACCCAGTACTTC. The V and J genes are TRBV12-5 and TRBJ2-5; 7 nucleotides match TRBD2. The CDR3 sequence is 15 residues long. J gave up 3 bases and V 6 bases, and 10 bases lay outside the gene matches. Per germline, CDR1 LGHNT and CDR2 FRNRAP.

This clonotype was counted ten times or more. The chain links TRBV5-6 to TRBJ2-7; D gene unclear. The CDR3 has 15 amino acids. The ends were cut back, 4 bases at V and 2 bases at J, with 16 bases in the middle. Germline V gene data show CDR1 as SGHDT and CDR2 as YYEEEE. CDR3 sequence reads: CASSPGAVWPYEQYF. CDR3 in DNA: TGTGCCAGCAGCCCGGGTGCGGTGTGGCCCTACGAGCAGTACTTC.

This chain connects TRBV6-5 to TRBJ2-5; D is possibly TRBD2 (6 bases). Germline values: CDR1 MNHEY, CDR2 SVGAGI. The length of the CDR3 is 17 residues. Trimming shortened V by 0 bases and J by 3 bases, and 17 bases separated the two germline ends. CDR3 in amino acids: CASSYSTGGVPKETQYF. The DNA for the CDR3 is TGTGCCAGCAGTTACTCGACTGGCGGGGTGCCCAAAGAGACCCAGTACTTC.

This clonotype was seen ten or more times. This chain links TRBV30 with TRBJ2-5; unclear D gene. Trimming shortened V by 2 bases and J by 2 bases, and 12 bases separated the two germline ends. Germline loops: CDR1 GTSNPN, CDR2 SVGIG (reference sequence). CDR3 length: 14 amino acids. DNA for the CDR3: TGTGCCTGGAGTCCCAAGTGGGGACAAGAGACCCAGTACTTC. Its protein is CAWSPKWGQETQYF.

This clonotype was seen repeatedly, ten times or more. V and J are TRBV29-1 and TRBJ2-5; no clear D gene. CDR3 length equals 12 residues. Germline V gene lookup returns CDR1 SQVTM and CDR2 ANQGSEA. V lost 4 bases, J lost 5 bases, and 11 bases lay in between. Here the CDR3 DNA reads TGCAGCGTTGCTATAAGGCTGGAGACCCAGTACTTC. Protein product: CSVAIRLETQYF.

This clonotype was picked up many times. The CDR3 region is CASSDEEPGTQYF. The CDR3, as DNA: TGCGCCAGCAGTGACGAGGAGCCAGGGACCCAGTACTTC. The V and J genes are TRBV10-1 and TRBJ2-5; no reliable D call. The V and J ends lost 3 bases and 7 bases respectively, with 12 bases between them. The CDR3 consists of 13 residues. The V gene's germline CDR1 is WNHNN and CDR2 SYGVQD (reference sequence).

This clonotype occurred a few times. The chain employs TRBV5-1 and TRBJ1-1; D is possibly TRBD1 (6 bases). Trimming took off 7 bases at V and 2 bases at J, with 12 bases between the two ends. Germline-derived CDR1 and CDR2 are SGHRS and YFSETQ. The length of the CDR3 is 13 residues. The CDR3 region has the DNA TGCGCCAGCCGGGACATTATAAACACTGAAGCTTTCTTT. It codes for CASRDIINTEAFF.

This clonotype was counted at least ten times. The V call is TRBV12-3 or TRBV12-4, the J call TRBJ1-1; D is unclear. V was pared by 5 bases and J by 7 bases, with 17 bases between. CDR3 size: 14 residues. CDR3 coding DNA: TGTGCCAGCAGTCTCCGGGGAGGCTCACGTGAAGCTTTCTTT. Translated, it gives CASSLRGGSREAFF.

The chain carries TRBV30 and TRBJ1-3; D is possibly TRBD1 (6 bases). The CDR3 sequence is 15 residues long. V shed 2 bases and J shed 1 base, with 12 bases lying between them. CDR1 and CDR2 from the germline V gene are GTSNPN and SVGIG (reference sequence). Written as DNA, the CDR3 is TGTGCCTGGAGTCCCCTAGGGGGTTCTGGAAACACCATATATTTT. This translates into CAWSPLGGSGNTIYF.

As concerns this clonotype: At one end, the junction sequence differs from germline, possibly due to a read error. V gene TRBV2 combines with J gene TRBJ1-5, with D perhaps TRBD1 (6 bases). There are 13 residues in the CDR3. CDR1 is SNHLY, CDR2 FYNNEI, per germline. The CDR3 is CASVQGLYQPQHF. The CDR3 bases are TGTGCCAGCGTACAGGGCCTCTATCAGCCTCAGCATTTT.

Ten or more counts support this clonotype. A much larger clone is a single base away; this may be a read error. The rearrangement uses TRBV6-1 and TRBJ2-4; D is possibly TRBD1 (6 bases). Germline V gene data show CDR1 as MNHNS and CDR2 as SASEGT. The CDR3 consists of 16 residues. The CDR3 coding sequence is TGTGCCAGCAGCCCGACAGGAGTAAAAGGCAAAAACATTAAGTACTTC. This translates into CASSPTGVKGKNIKYF.

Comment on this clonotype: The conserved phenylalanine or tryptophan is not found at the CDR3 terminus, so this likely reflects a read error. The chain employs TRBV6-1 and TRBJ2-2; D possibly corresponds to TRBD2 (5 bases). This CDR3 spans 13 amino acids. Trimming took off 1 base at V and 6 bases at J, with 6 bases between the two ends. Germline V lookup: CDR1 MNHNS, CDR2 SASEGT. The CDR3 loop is CASSEVRAGELFL. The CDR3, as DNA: TGTGCCAGCAGTGAAGTGAGGGCCGGGGAGCTGTTTTTA.

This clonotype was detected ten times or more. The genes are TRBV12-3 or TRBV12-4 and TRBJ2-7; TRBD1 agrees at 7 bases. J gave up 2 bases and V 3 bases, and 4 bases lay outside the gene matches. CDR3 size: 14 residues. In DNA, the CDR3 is TGTGCCAGCAGTTTCGGGGACAGACCCTACGAGCAGTACTTC. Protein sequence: CASSFGDRPYEQYF.